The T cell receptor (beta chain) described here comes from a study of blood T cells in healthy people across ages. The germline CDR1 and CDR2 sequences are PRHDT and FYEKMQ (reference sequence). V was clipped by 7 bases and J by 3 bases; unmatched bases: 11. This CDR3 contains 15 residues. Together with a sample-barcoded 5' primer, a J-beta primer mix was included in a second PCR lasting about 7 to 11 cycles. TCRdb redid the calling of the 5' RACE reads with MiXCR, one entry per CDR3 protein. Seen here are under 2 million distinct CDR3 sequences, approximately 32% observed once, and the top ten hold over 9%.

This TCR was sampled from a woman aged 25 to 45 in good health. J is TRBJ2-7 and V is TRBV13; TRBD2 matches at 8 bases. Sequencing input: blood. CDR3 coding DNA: TGTGCCAGCAAAATTGCGGGGGGACCTGACTACGAGCAGTACTTC. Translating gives CASKIAGGPDYEQYF.